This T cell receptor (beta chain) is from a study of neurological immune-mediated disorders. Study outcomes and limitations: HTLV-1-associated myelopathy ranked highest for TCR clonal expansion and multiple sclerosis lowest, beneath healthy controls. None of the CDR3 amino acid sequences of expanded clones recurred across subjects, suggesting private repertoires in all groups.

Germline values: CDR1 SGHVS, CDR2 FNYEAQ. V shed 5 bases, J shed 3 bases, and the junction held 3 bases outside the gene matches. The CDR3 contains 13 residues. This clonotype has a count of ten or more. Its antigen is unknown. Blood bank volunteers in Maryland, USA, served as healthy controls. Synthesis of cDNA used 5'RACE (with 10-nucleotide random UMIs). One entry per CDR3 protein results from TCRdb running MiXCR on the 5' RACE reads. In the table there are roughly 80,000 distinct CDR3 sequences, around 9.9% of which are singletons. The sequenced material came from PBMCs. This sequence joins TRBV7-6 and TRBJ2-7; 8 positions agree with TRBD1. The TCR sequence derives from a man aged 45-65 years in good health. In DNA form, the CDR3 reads TGTGCCAGCAGCGAGGACAGGGTCTACGAGCAGTACTTC. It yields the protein CASSEDRVYEQYF.